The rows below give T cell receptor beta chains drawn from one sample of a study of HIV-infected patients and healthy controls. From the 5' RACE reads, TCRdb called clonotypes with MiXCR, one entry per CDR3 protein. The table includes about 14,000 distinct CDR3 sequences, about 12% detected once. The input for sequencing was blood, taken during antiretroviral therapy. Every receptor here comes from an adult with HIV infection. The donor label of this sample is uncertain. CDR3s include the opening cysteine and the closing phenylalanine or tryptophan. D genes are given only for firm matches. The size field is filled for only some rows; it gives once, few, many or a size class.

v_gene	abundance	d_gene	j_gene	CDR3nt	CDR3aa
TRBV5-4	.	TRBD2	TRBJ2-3	TGTGCCAGCAGTCGGTTAGCGGGGTCTAGCACAGATACGCAGTATTTT	CASSRLAGSSTDTQYF
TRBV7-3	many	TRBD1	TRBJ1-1	TGTGCCAGCAGCTCCCCCGGGACAGTCAACACTGAAGCTTTCTTT	CASSSPGTVNTEAFF
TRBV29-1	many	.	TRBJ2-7	TGCAGCGTCTTGACAGATTCCTACGAGCAGTACTTC	CSVLTDSYEQYF
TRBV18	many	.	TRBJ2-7	TGTGCCAGCTCACCGGCCCCTACGCCCTCCTACGAGCAGTACTTC	CASSPAPTPSYEQYF
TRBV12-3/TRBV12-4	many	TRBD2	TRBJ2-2	TGTGCCAGCAAGCAACCTAGCGGGAGGGCCTTAGGCGGGGAGCTGTTTTTT	CASKQPSGRALGGELFF
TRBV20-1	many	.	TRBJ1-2	.	CSARVAQGAYF
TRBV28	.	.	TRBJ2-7	TGTGCCAGCAGTTCATCCGGGACCGCCACCTACCAGCAGTACTTC	CASSSSGTATYQQYF
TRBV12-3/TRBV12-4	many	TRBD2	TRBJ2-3	TGTGCCAGCAGTTTCCGGCGGGGGGGATCCGGCACAGATACGCAGTATTTT	CASSFRRGGSGTDTQYF
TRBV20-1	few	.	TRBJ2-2	TGCAGTGTTATGAGGACTAACACCGGGGAGCTGTTTTTT	CSVMRTNTGELFF
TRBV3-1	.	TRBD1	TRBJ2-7	TGTGCCAGCAGCCAATCCCAGGGGGTCTACGAGCAGTACTTC	CASSQSQGVYEQYF
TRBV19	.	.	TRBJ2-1	TGTGCCAGTAGTCCCCACTCGACGGGACAAAGCTCCTACAATGAGCAGTTCTTC	CASSPHSTGQSSYNEQFF
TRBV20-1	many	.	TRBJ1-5	TGCAGTGCTAGACACGGACAGTTAAGCAATCAGCCCCAGCATTTT	CSARHGQLSNQPQHF
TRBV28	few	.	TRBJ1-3	TGTGCCAGCAGCCCAAGACAGGCTCGCTCTGGAAACACCATATATTTT	CASSPRQARSGNTIYF
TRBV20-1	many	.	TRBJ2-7	TGCAGTGCCTTAGCACAGGGCTCCTACGAGCAGTACTTC	CSALAQGSYEQYF
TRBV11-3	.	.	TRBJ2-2	TGTGCCAGCAGTTCCGGGACACCGAACACCGGGGAGCTGTTTTTT	CASSSGTPNTGELFF
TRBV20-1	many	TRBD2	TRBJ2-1	TGCAGTGCTGAGGGACTAGCTTGGAGTGAGCAGTTCTTC	CSAEGLAWSEQFF
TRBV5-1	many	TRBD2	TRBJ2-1	TGCGCCAGCAGCTTGGGCGGACTAGCGGGAGGAGCAAGTATTAATGAGCAGTTCTTC	CASSLGGLAGGASINEQFF
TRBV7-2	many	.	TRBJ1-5	TGTGCCAGCAGCTTAGGTCCCGCACAACCGGGTGGTCAGCCCCAGCATTTT	CASSLGPAQPGGQPQHF
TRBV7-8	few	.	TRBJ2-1	TGTGCCAGCAGCTTATCGTGGGAGAAGTACAATGAGCAGTTCTTC	CASSLSWEKYNEQFF
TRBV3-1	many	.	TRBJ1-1	TGTGCCAGCAGCCCCGTGGGGACTGAAGCTTTCTTT	CASSPVGTEAFF
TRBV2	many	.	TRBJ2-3	TGTGCCGGAACTTCCGAGACTGGATCAGATACGCAGTATTTT	CAGTSETGSDTQYF
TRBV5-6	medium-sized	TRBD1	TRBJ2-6	TGTGCCAGCAGCGTACAGGGGAACCCCTCTGGGGCCAACGTCCTGACTTTC	CASSVQGNPSGANVLTF
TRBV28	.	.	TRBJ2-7	TGTGCCAGCAGTTTAGGTCTAAGCTACGAGCAGTACTTC	CASSLGLSYEQYF
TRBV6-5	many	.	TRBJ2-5	TGTGCCAGCAGTAGCCCGGGGTCGATCCCGCAAGAGACCCAGTACTTC	CASSSPGSIPQETQYF
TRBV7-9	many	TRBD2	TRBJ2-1	TGTGCCAGCAGCTTAGTACTAGCGGGAGTACATGAGCAGTTCTTC	CASSLVLAGVHEQFF
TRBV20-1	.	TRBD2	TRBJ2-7	TGCAGTGCTAGAGTTAGCGGGAGGGACTACGAGCAGTACTTC	CSARVSGRDYEQYF
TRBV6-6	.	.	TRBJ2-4	TGTGCCAGCAGTCCCGCCGGTCGCGAGAAAAGCATTCAGTACTTC	CASSPAGREKSIQYF
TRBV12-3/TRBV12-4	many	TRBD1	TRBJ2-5	TGTGCCAGCAGTTCTCGACAGGGTTTATCACAGTACTTC	CASSSRQGLSQYF
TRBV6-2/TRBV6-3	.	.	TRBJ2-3	TGTGCCAGCAGTCTCCCGGATACGCAGTATTTT	CASSLPDTQYF
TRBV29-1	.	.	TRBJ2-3	TGCAGCGTTATCGAAGGGGGAGGAAACACAGATACGCAGTATTTT	CSVIEGGGNTDTQYF
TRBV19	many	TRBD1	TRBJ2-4	TGTGCCAGTGAGGGGACAGGGGCCGGGCAAGCCAAAAACATTCAGTACTTC	CASEGTGAGQAKNIQYF
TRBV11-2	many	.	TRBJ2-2	TGTGCCAGCAGCTTAGTTTGGAACACCGGGGAGCTGTTTTTT	CASSLVWNTGELFF